The entry that follows covers one T cell receptor (beta chain) sequence. This clonotype appeared a few times. Its antigen target is currently unknown. Base qualities are not recorded, but no much larger clone differs from it by a single base. This sample is drawn from a study of molecular identifiers for immune sequencing clone quantification (dated by TCRdb to the late 2010s). Regarding the research as a whole: For a replicate experiment, the RNA from either roughly 18,000 or 92,000 naive CD8 T cells was divided into five aliquots, and four of those aliquots went on to sequencing. This methods study benchmarked molecular-identifier clustering-based TCR repertoire sequencing (MIDCIRS) and TCR RNA copy counting, using CD8 T cells to do so. On the study overall, not on this receptor specifically: Highly expanded clone sizes could be underestimated if identical TCR molecules share a barcode. Spiked-in Jurkat TCR RNA equal to a single cell's worth was reported to be detectable even within 1,200,000 naive CD8 T cells. The naive libraries included spiked-in Jurkat TCR RNA (10 copies' worth), and this Jurkat TCR RNA is not part of the donor repertoire. Clones above 20 RNA copies held over 98% of molecules in CMV-specific effector cells but under 1% in naive cells. When barcode sub-clustering was left out, chimeric consensus sequences inflated TCR diversity, with chimeras reaching as high as 47%. Modeling indicated roughly 3.2 TCR RNA copies recovered per cell, compared with approximately 10 by digital PCR, which implies a capture efficiency of around 31%.

Counted from cysteine to phenylalanine, this CDR3 has 14 amino acids. The read is trimmed to its CDR3 DNA, 42 bases read in frame from base 1. The germline V end is reduced by 3 bases and the J end by 3 bases; junction bases left unmatched: 6. The germline V gene (reference sequence) supplies CDR1 GTSNPN and CDR2 SVGIG. Libraries of naive CD8 T cells were built from about 21,000 to 970,000 sorted cells, with 10%, 30% or 50% of the purified RNA used. Naive CD8 T cells, defined as CD8+CD4-CCR7+CD45RA+, were FACS-sorted into RLT Plus buffer on a BD FACSAria II. Detection sensitivity was tested by spiking Jurkat RNA equal to approximately 9 TCR copies' worth into samples containing about 19,000-1,000,000 naive CD8 T cells. CD8 T cells were enriched using RosetteSep CD8+ T Cell Enrichment Cocktail and Ficoll-Paque, and the enriched cells then underwent ACK red cell lysis. The library was built by means of PCR. Data came from an Illumina HiSeq 4000. Preparation of bulk TCR libraries followed a previously described approach, with the TCR primers listed in Table S5. Purification of total RNA was performed with the Qiagen AllPrep DNA/RNA kit. Before analysis, reads from multiple sequencing runs of the same library were pooled. The original pipeline was this. Only reads with exact TCR constant sequence were kept, trimmed to 150 nt, and grouped by their 12-nt molecular barcodes. Reads in each barcode group were sub-clustered using a 15% Levenshtein threshold, and a quality-weighted consensus sequence was built for each RNA molecule. Non-functional sequences were removed, as were lower-count sequences one edit away from another. On the basis of fitting two negative binomial distributions, barcode sub-clusters with fewer than 20% of the maximum read count were discarded. TCRdb trimmed the raw reads at Q25, called clones with MiXCR and kept productive beta chains. Rows with one shared CDR3 protein collapse into an entry with the most common genes and DNA. In this record, the V and J calls reflect TCRdb's handling and not the investigators' own analysis. The sample table holds approximately 550,000 distinct CDR3 sequences, of which about 20% were seen once. 0.65% to 0.95% of the sample lies in the top ten.

The TCR originated in a human donor in good health. Some libraries in this study had Jurkat cell RNA spiked in. The chain is encoded by TRBV30 joined to TRBJ2-3, and TRBD1 matches 7 of the central bases. Input material: naive CD8+ T cells from blood, with Jurkat cell RNA spiked in. The sample's cell subset or site label is to be understood as: FACS-sorted CD8+CD4-CCR7+CD45RA+ naive T cells. At the DNA level, the sequence is TGTGCCTGGAGAGACAGGGATGCAACAGATACGCAGTATTTT. This yields the protein CAWRDRDATDTQYF.